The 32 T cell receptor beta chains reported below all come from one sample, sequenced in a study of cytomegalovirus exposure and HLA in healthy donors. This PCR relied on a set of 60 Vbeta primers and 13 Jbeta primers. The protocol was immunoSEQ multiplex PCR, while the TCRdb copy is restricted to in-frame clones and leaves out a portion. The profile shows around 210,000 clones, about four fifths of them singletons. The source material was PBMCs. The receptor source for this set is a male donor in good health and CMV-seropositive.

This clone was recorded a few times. CDR3 loop: CASTWGQHNEQFF. The CDR3 DNA sequence: TGCGCCAGCACGTGGGGACAGCACAATGAGCAGTTCTTC. This sequence joins TRBV5-1 and TRBJ2-1; the match to TRBD1 covers 7 bases. CDR1 and CDR2 (germline): SGHRS, YFSETQ. V lost 6 bases, J lost 5 bases, and 5 bases stayed unmatched. The CDR3 loop spans 13 amino acids.

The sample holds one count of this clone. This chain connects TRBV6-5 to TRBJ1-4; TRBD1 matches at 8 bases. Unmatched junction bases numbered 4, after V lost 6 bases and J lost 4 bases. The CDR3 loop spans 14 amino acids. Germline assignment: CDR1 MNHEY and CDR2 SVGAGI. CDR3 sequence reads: CASSLTGDNEKLFF. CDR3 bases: TGTGCCAGCAGCCTGACAGGGGATAATGAAAAACTGTTTTTT.

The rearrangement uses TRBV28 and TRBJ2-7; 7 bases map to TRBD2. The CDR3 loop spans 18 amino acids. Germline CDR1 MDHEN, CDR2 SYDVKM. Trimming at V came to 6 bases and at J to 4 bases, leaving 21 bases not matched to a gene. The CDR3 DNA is TGTGCCAGCAGCCTCGTGTCGATGACCGAGGGAGCGGGGTACGAGCAGTACTTC. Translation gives CASSLVSMTEGAGYEQYF.

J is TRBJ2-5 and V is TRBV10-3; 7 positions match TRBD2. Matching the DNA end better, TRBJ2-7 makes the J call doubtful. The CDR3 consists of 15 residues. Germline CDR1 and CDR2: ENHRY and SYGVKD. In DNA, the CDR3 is TGTGCCATCAGGGGGGGGGAACAAACCTCCTACGAGCAGTACTTC. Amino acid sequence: CAIRGGEQTSYEQYF.

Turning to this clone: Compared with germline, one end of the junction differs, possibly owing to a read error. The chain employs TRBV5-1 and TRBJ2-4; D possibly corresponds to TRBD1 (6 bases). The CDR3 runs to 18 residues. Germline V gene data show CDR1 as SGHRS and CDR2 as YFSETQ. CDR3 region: CASSFSGQPFEGKNIQCF. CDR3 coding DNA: TGCGCCAGCAGCTTCTCTGGACAGCCTTTCGAGGGCAAAAACATTCAGTGCTTC.

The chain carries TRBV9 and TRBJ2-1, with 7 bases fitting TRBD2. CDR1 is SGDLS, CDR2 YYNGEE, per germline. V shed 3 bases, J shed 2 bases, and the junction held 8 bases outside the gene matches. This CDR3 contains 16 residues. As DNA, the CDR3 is TGTGCCAGCAGCGCGGACCGGGACTACACCTACAATGAGCAGTTCTTC. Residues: CASSADRDYTYNEQFF.

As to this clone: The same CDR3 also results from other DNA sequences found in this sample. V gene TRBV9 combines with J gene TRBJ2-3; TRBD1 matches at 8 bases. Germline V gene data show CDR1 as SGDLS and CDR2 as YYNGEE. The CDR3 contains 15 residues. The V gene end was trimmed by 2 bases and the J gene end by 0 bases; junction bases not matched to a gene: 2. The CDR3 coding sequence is TGTGCCAGCAGCGTGGGACAGGCTAGCACAGATACGCAGTATTTT. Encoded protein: CASSVGQASTDTQYF.

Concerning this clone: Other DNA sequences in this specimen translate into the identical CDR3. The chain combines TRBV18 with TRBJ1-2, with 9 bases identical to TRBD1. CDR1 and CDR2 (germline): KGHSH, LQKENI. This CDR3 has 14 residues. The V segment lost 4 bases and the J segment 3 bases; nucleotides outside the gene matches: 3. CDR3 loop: CASSLGQGDYGYTF. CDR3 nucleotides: TGTGCCAGCTCACTGGGACAGGGCGACTATGGCTACACCTTC.

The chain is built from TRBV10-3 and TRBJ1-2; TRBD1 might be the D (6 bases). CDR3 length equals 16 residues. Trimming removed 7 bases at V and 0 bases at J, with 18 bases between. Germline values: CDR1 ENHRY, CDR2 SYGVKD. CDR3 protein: CAINRDNVGSNYGYTF. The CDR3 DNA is TGTGCCATCAACCGGGACAATGTCGGGTCTAACTATGGCTACACCTTC.

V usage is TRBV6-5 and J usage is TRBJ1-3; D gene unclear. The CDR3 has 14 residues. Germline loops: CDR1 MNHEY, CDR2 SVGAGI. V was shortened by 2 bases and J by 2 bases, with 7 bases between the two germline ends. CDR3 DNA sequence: TGTGCCAGCAGTTACGACACAGCTGGAAACACCATATATTTT. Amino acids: CASSYDTAGNTIYF.

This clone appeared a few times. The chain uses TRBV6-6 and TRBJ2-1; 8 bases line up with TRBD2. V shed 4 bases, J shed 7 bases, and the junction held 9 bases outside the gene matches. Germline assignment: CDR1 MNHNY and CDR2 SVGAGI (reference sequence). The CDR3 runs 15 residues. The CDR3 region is CASSFTGTRKNEQFF. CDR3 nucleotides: TGTGCCAGCAGTTTTACCGGGACTAGGAAGAATGAGCAGTTCTTC.

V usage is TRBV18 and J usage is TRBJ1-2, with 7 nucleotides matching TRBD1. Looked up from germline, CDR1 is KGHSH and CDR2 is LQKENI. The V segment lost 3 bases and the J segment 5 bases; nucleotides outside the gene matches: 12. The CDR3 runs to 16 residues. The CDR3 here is CASSPGQISHGYGYTF. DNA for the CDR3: TGTGCCAGCTCACCGGGACAGATCTCCCACGGGTATGGCTACACCTTC.

The CDR3 coding sequence is TGTGCCACCAGCAGAGAAAAGACAGGGGTTAGGAACGAGCAGTACTTC. It encodes CATSREKTGVRNEQYF. The chain employs TRBV15 and TRBJ2-7, with TRBD1 matching over 8 bases. V shed 0 bases and J 5 bases; nucleotides not matched to a gene: 9. CDR1 and CDR2 (germline): LNHNV, YYDKDF (reference sequence). This CDR3 region has 16 residues.

The CDR3 protein is CASSPYTLREPITGELFF. The CDR3 coding sequence is TGTGCCAGCAGCCCTTACACACTCCGGGAACCCATTACCGGGGAGCTGTTTTTT. The chain employs TRBV5-6 and TRBJ2-2; a possible D gene is TRBD2 (5 bases). V dropped 4 bases and J dropped 5 bases, with 24 bases sitting between them. CDR3 length equals 18 residues. Per the germline V gene, CDR1 is SGHDT and CDR2 is YYEEEE.

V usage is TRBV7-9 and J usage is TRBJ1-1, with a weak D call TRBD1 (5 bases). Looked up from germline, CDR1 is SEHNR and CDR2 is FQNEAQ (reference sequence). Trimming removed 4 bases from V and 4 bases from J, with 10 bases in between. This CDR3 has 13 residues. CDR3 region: CASSSQGGTEAFF. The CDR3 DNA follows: TGTGCCAGCAGCTCGCAGGGAGGCACTGAAGCTTTCTTT.

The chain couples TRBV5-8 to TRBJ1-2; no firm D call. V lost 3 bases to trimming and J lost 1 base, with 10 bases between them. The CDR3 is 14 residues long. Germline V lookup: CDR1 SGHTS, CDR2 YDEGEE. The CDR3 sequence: CASSWPSGNYGYTF. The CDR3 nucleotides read TGTGCCAGCAGCTGGCCTTCGGGTAACTATGGCTACACCTTC.

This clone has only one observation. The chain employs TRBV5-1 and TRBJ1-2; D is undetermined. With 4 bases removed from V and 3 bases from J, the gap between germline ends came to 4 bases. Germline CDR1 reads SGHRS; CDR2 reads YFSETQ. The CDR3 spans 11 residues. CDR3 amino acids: CASSEYYGYTF. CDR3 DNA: TGCGCCAGCAGCGAGTACTATGGCTACACCTTC.

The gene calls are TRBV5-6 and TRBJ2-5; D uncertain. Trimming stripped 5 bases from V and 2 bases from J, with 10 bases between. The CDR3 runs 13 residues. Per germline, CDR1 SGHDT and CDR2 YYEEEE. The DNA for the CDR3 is TGTGCCAGCAGTTCCGCGATACAAGAGACCCAGTACTTC. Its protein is CASSSAIQETQYF.

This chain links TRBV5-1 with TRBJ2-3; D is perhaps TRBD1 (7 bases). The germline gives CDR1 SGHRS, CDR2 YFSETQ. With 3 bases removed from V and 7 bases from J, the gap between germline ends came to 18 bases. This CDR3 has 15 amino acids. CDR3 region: CASSSGGQSFYTQYF. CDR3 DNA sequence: TGCGCCAGCAGCTCCGGGGGACAGTCCTTTTATACGCAGTATTTT. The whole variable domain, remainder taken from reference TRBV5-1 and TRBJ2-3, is KAGVTQTPRYLIKTRGQQVTLSCSPISGHRSVSWYQQTPGQGLQFLFEYFSETQRNKGNFPGRFSGRQFSNSRSEMNVSTLELGDSALYLCASSSGGQSFYTQYFGPGTRLTVL.

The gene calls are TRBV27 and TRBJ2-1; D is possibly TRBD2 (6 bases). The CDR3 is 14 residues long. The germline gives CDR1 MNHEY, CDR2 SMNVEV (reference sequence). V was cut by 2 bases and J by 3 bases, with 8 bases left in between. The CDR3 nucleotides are TGTGCCAGCAGTTTAGCGGGGCTCTACAATGAGCAGTTCTTC. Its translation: CASSLAGLYNEQFF.

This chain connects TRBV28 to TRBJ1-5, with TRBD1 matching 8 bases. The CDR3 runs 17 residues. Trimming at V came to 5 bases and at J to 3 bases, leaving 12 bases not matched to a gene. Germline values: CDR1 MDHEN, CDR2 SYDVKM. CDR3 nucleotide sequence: TGTGCCAGCAGTCAACAGACAGGGGCGACCACCAATCAGCCCCAGCATTTT. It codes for CASSQQTGATTNQPQHF.

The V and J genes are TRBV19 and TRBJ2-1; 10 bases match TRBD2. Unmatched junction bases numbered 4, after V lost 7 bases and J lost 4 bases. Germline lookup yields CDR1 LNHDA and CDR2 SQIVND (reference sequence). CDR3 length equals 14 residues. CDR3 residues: CASTSGGDYNEQFF. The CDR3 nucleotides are TGTGCCAGTACTAGCGGGGGAGATTACAATGAGCAGTTCTTC. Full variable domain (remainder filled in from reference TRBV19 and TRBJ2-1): DGGITQSPKYLFRKEGQNVTLSCEQNLNHDAMYWYRQDPGQGLRLIYYSQIVNDFQKGDIAEGYSVSREKKESFPLTVTSAQKNPTAFYLCASTSGGDYNEQFFGPGTRLTVL.

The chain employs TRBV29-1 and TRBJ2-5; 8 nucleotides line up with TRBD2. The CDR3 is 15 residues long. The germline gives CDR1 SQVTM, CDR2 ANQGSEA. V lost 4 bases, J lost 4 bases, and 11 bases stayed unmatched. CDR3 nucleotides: TGCAGCGTTGCCCCCTCTAGCGGGCGGGCAGAGACCCAGTACTTC. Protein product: CSVAPSSGRAETQYF.

CDR3 nucleotides: TGTGCCAGCAGCTCAGGCGCACAAGAGACCCAGTACTTC. Translated, it gives CASSSGAQETQYF. V and J are TRBV5-4 and TRBJ2-5; no firm D call. Germline values: CDR1 SGHNT, CDR2 YYREEE (reference sequence). Trimming stripped 3 bases from V and 2 bases from J, with 8 bases between. This CDR3 is 13 amino acids long. Full variable domain (missing parts from reference TRBV5-4 and TRBJ2-5): ETGVTQSPTHLIKTRGQQVTLRCSSQSGHNTVSWYQQALGQGPQFIFQYYREEENGRGNFPPRFSGLQFPNYSSELNVNALELDDSALYLCASSSGAQETQYFGPGTRLLVL.

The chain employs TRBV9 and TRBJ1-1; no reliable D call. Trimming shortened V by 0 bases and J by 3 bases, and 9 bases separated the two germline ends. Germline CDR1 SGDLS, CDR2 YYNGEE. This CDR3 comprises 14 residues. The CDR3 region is CASSVGFEDTEAFF. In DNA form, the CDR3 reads TGTGCCAGCAGCGTAGGATTCGAGGACACTGAAGCTTTCTTT.

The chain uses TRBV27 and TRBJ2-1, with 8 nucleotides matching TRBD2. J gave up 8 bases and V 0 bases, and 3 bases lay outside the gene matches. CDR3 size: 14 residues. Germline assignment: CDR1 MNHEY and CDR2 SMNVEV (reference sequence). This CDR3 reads CASSLSRTSYEQFF. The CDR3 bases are TGTGCCAGCAGTTTATCGCGGACTAGCTATGAGCAGTTCTTC.

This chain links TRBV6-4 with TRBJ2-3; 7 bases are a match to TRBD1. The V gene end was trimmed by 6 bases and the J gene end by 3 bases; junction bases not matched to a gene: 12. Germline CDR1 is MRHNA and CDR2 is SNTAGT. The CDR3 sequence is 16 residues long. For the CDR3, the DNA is TGTGCCAGCAGCTATGGCCCGGGACAGACGACAGATACGCAGTATTTT. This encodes CASSYGPGQTTDTQYF.

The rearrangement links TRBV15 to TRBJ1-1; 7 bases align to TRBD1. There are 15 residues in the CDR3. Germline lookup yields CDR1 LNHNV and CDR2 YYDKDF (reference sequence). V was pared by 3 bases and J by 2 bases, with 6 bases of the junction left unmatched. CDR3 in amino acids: CATSSRDSQNTEAFF. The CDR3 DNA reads TGTGCCACCAGCAGCCGGGACAGCCAAAACACTGAAGCTTTCTTT.

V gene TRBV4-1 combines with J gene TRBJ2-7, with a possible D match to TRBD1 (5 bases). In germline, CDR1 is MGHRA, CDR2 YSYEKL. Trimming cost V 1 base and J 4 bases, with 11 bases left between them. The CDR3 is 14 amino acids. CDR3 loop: CASSQGGRAYEQYF. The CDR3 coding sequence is TGCGCCAGCAGCCAAGGGGGCCGAGCGTACGAGCAGTACTTC.

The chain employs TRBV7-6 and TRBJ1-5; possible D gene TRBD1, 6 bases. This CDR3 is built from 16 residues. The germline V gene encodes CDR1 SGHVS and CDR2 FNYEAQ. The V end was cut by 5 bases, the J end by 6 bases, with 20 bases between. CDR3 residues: CASSPSEGGPIQPQHF. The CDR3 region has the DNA TGTGCCAGCAGCCCCTCAGAGGGGGGGCCGATTCAGCCCCAGCATTTT. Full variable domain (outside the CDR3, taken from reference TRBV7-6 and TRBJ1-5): GAGVSQSPRYKVTKRGQDVALRCDPISGHVSLYWYRQALGQGPEFLTYFNYEAQQDKSGLPNDRFSAERPEGSISTLTIQRTEQRDSAMYRCASSPSEGGPIQPQHFGDGTRLSIL.

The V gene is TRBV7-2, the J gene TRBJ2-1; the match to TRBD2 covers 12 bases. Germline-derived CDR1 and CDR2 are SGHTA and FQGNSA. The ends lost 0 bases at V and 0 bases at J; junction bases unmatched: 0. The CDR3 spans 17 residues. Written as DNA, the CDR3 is TGTGCCAGCAGCTTAGCGACTAGCGGGGGCTCCTACAATGAGCAGTTCTTC. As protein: CASSLATSGGSYNEQFF.

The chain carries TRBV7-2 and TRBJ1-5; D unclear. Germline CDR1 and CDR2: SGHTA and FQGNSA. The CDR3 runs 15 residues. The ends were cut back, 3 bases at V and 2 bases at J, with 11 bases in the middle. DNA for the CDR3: TGTGCCAGCAGCTTGGGAGGGCTTGGCAATCAGCCCCAGCATTTT. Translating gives CASSLGGLGNQPQHF.